These T cell receptor beta chains were read from a single sample in a study of T-cell reconstitution after alpha-beta-depleted transplantation in children. TCRdb re-called the PCR reads with MiXCR, one entry per CDR3 protein. In the table there are about 830,000 distinct CDR3 sequences, under 20% of which are singletons. The sample in question was PBMCs, mostly from graft donor cells, obtained 360 days after TCRalphabeta/CD19-depleted stem cell transplant. Source of these receptors: a male patient younger than 18 who had a stem cell transplant for acute lymphoblastic leukemia, so the T cells may come from the graft donor. Both conserved end residues are part of each CDR3. The D gene is left open where the match is weak. Clone size, where shown, is once, few, many, or a class for clones that have expanded.

j_call v_call d_call clone_size cdr3_aa cdr3_nt
TRBJ2-3 TRBV24-1 NA few CATSDLAGGPDTQYF TGTGCCACCAGTGATTTGGCCGGCGGCCCAGATACGCAGTATTTT
TRBJ2-3 TRBV4-1 NA many CASRPLYGASTDTQYF TGCGCCAGCAGGCCCCTTTACGGTGCTAGCACAGATACGCAGTATTTT
TRBJ2-7 TRBV27 TRBD2 NA CASSSIPGLARSGAYEQYF TGTGCCAGCAGTTCGATCCCGGGACTAGCAAGAAGCGGGGCCTACGAGCAGTACTTC
TRBJ1-2 TRBV12-3/TRBV12-4 TRBD1 NA CASSRQGADYGYTF TGTGCCAGCAGTCGACAGGGGGCCGACTATGGCTACACCTTC
TRBJ2-2 TRBV27 TRBD2 NA CASSKQTSGKTGELFF TGTGCCAGCAGTAAACAGACTAGCGGGAAGACCGGGGAGCTGTTTTTT
TRBJ1-5 TRBV2 TRBD1 few CASRGGQGVGNQPQHF TGTGCCAGCAGGGGGGGACAGGGGGTAGGCAATCAGCCCCAGCATTTT
TRBJ2-3 TRBV30 TRBD2 NA CACSSLNSGRLGTDTQYF TGTGCCTGCAGTTCCCTGAATAGCGGGAGATTGGGGACAGATACGCAGTATTTT
TRBJ2-3 TRBV18 TRBD2 NA CASSPSLLAGADGDTQYF TGTGCCAGCTCACCAAGCCTTCTAGCGGGAGCGGACGGGGATACGCAGTATTTT
TRBJ2-5 TRBV20-1 TRBD2 few CSAPTSGKIETQYF TGCAGTGCTCCGACTAGCGGGAAGATTGAGACCCAGTACTTC
TRBJ2-1 TRBV2 TRBD2 NA CASRELAGSEQFF TGTGCCAGCAGGGAGCTAGCGGGATCTGAGCAGTTCTTC
TRBJ2-1 TRBV5-1 TRBD2 NA CASSLSILAGGLNEQFF TGCGCCAGCAGCTTAAGCATACTAGCGGGAGGACTAAATGAGCAGTTCTTC
TRBJ2-3 TRBV15 NA NA CATSTRWDTQYF TGTGCCACCAGCACCCGGTGGGATACGCAGTATTTT
TRBJ2-1 TRBV12-3/TRBV12-4 TRBD2 NA CASSFPLGAGASSYNEQFF TGTGCCAGCAGTTTCCCCCTCGGAGCGGGGGCGAGCTCCTACAATGAGCAGTTCTTC
TRBJ1-1 TRBV15 NA few CATSRGSGGNTEAFF TGTGCCACCAGCAGAGGGTCCGGGGGGAACACTGAAGCTTTCTTT
TRBJ1-5 TRBV7-9 NA NA CASSSQGLQPQHF TGTGCCAGCAGCTCACAGGGCTTGCAGCCCCAGCATTTT
TRBJ1-1 TRBV13 NA NA CASSLGSGAGDTEAFF TGTGCCAGCAGCTTAGGGTCAGGGGCGGGGGACACTGAAGCTTTCTTT
TRBJ1-3 TRBV7-9 TRBD1 many CASSLIAGQSYSGNTIYF TGTGCCAGCAGCTTAATTGCGGGACAGTCCTACTCTGGAAACACCATATATTTT
TRBJ2-4 TRBV7-8 NA few CASSLGPSERSSLNIQYF TGTGCCAGCAGCTTAGGGCCTAGCGAGCGATCGTCTTTAAACATTCAGTACTTC
TRBJ2-3 TRBV3-1 TRBD2 few CASSPGLAGSNTQYF TGTGCCAGCAGCCCAGGACTAGCGGGATCAAATACGCAGTATTTT
TRBJ2-7 TRBV7-3 TRBD1 few CASSLRSGTASYEQYF TGTGCCAGCAGCTTAAGGTCAGGGACAGCTTCTTACGAGCAGTACTTC
TRBJ2-4 TRBV7-2 NA few CASSLVAGVWSIQYF TGTGCCAGCAGCTTAGTCGCAGGGGTGTGGAGCATTCAGTACTTC
TRBJ2-1 TRBV20-1 TRBD2 many CSASSIAGAGNEQFF TGCAGTGCTAGTTCAATAGCGGGAGCTGGCAATGAGCAGTTCTTC
TRBJ2-1 TRBV5-1 TRBD1 few CASSLAGDRGLEQFF TGCGCCAGCAGCTTGGCAGGGGACAGGGGGCTTGAGCAGTTCTTC
TRBJ2-7 TRBV27 TRBD1 NA CASSLSGTAYYEQYF TGTGCCAGCAGTTTAAGTGGGACAGCATACTACGAGCAGTACTTC
TRBJ1-5 TRBV6-1 TRBD1 NA CASSAGTGVLDQPQHF TGTGCCAGCAGTGCCGGGACAGGGGTTCTAGATCAGCCCCAGCATTTT
TRBJ2-7 TRBV5-5 NA few CASSIGGTGFVSGQYF TGTGCCAGCAGTATAGGGGGGACTGGATTCGTCTCGGGGCAGTACTTC
TRBJ2-7 TRBV5-1 NA NA CASSLSDGYYEQYF TGCGCCAGCAGCTTGTCGGACGGCTACTACGAGCAGTACTTC
TRBJ1-2 TRBV20-1 TRBD1 few CSARGPGGPYYGYTF TGCAGTGCTAGAGGACCAGGGGGCCCCTACTATGGCTACACCTTC
TRBJ2-2 TRBV3-1 TRBD2 NA CASSQSDWTSGSGTGELFF TGTGCCAGCAGCCAATCGGACTGGACTAGCGGGAGCGGGACCGGGGAGCTGTTTTTT
TRBJ2-7 TRBV2 NA many CASSGAGTTYEQYF TGTGCCAGTTCAGGTGCCGGGACCACCTACGAGCAGTACTTC
TRBJ2-1 TRBV20-1 NA few CSARDFTTGGLNEQFF TGCAGTGCTAGAGACTTTACAACTGGCGGACTCAATGAGCAGTTCTTC
TRBJ2-1 TRBV10-3 NA NA CAHGGNNEQFF TGTGCCCACGGGGGTAACAATGAGCAGTTCTTC
TRBJ2-7 TRBV20-1 TRBD2 NA CSAGTGLAGSSYDQYF TGCAGTGCTGGGACGGGACTAGCGGGTTCCTCCTACGACCAGTACTTC
TRBJ2-2 TRBV9 TRBD2 few CASSVASGTGELFF TGTGCCAGCAGCGTCGCTAGCGGCACCGGGGAGCTGTTTTTT
TRBJ1-1 TRBV29-1 NA NA CSASNTEAFF TGCAGCGCCTCGAACACTGAAGCTTTCTTT
TRBJ2-1 TRBV5-8 NA NA CASSSTSGSQFF TGTGCCAGCAGCTCCACCTCAGGGAGTCAGTTCTTC
TRBJ1-5 TRBV12-3/TRBV12-4 TRBD1 NA CASSLGGGQGFLQPQHF TGTGCCAGCAGTCTCGGAGGGGGACAGGGATTTTTGCAGCCCCAGCATTTT
TRBJ2-3 TRBV6-5 NA many CASSFGQISTDTQYF TGTGCCAGCAGTTTCGGGCAAATTAGCACAGATACGCAGTATTTT
TRBJ1-4 TRBV5-1 NA NA CASSLTGTVAEKLFF TGCGCCAGTTCTTTGACCGGGACGGTTGCTGAAAAACTGTTTTTT
TRBJ2-5 TRBV4-1 TRBD2 few CASSQVVFLADEETQYF TGCGCCAGCAGCCAAGTAGTGTTCCTAGCGGATGAAGAGACCCAGTACTTC
TRBJ2-1 TRBV20-1 NA NA CSARGAEALSYNEQFF TGCAGTGCTAGGGGAGCAGAGGCCCTCTCCTACAATGAGCAGTTCTTC
TRBJ2-7 TRBV3-1 NA few CASSQEYRQFYEQYF TGTGCCAGCAGCCAAGAGTACAGACAGTTCTACGAGCAGTACTTC
TRBJ2-3 TRBV11-3 NA many CASSLVQIVGTDTQYF TGTGCCAGCAGCTTAGTTCAGATAGTCGGGACAGATACGCAGTATTTT
TRBJ2-3 TRBV7-2 NA NA CASSLRIGDTQYF TGTGCCAGCAGTTTACGGATCGGAGATACGCAGTATTTT
TRBJ2-7 TRBV20-1 TRBD2 NA CSAREAGASYEQYF TGCAGTGCTAGAGAAGCGGGAGCCTCCTACGAGCAGTACTTC
TRBJ1-2 TRBV29-1 NA few CSVGEVSYTF TGCAGCGTTGGGGAAGTAAGCTACACCTTC